One T cell receptor (beta chain) is described in this entry. Individual cDNA molecules received unique molecular identifiers in the library. TCRdb called the RACE reads again in MiXCR, with one record for every CDR3 protein. The sample has 99,000 or so distinct CDR3 sequences, roughly a third seen once. The data were obtained in a study of human T cells and chemical hapten exposure. Stated time point: patch test 3, about 24 weeks after DPC sensitization. Sample treatment: therapeutic diphenylcyclopropenone sensitization with weekly scalp DPC. Blood draws came first, before each patch test. People who gave samples had alopecia, were 18 to 70 years old, and were suitable for DPC. CDR1 is DFQATT and CDR2 is SNEGSKA in the germline V gene (reference sequence). The CDR3 spans 13 residues. The V segment lost 6 bases and the J segment 15 bases; nucleotides outside the gene matches: 16.

This receptor was obtained from a man in his forties with alopecia areata. Some clones in this sample may be carry-over from other donors' samples. Sequenced material: whole blood, taken in connection with sensitization to the hapten diphenylcyclopropenone (DPC). This sequence joins TRBV20-1 and TRBJ2-1, with 8 bases identical to TRBD2. In DNA form, the CDR3 reads TGCAGTGCCAATCTAGCGGGCGGGGGAGGAGGGTTCTTC. Protein sequence: CSANLAGGGGGFF.